The entry below gives a single T cell receptor (beta chain) sequence along with its context. MiXCR, applied by TCRdb to the 5' RACE reads, yields one record per CDR3 protein. The table has about 430,000 distinct CDR3 sequences, about 24% seen once. This CDR3 is 15 amino acids long. V gave up 6 bases and J gave up 5 bases, with 18 bases separating them. This record comes from a study of T-cell memory formation after mild COVID-19. This chain uses TRBV12-3 or TRBV12-4 with TRBJ2-3; D is possibly TRBD1 or TRBD2 (7 bases each). Sequenced input: PBMCs or a T cell subset sorted from them (not recorded which). The clonotype comes from an adult woman who had mild COVID-19 (a few samples of this study predate the infection). Cell type and time point are not known. In DNA, the CDR3 is TGTGCCAGCAGCAAAAGAAGCGGGACAGAAGATACGCAGTATTTT. Its translation: CASSKRSGTEDTQYF.